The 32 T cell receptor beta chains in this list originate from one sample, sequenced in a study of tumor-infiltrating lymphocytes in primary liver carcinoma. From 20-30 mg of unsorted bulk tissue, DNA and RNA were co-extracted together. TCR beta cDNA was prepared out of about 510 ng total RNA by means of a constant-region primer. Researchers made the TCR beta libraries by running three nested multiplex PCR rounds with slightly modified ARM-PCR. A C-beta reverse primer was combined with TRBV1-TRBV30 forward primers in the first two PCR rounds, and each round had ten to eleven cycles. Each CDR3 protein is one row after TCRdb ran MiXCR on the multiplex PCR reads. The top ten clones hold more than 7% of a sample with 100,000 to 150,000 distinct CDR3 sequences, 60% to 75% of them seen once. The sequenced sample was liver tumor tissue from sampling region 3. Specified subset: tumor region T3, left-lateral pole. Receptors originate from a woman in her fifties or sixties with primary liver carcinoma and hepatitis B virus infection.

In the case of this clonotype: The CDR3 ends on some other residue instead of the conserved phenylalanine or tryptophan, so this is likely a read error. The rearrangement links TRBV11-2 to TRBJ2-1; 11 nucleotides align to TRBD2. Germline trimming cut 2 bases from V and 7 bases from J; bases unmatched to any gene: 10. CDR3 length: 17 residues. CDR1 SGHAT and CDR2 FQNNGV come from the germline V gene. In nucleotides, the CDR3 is TGTGCCAGCAGCTTATGTTTGGTAGCGGGAGGGCCGAATGAGCAGTTCTTG. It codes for CASSLCLVAGGPNEQFL.

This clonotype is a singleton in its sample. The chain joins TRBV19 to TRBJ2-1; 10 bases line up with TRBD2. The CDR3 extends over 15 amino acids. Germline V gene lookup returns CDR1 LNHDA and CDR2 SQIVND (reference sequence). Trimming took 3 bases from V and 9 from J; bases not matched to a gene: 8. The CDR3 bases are TGTGCCAGTAGTATTCCTAGCGGGAGTATAAGTGAGCAGTTCTTC. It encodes CASSIPSGSISEQFF. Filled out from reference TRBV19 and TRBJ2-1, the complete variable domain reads DGGITQSPKYLFRKEGQNVTLSCEQNLNHDAMYWYRQDPGQGLRLIYYSQIVNDFQKGDIAEGYSVSREKKESFPLTVTSAQKNPTAFYLCASSIPSGSISEQFFGPGTRLTVL.

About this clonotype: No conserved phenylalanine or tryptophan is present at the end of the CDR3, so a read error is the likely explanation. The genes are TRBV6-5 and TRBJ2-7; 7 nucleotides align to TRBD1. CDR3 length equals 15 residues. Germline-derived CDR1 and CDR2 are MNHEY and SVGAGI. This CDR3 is CASSYSADRPYEQYL. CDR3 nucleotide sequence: TGTGCCAGCAGTTACTCGGCGGACAGGCCGTACGAACAGTACTTA.

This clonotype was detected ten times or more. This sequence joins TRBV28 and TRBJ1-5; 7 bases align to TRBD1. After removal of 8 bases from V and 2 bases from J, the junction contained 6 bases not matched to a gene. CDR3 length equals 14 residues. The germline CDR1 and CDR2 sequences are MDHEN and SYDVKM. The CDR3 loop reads CASQKGGGNQPQHF. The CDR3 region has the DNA TGTGCCAGCCAAAAAGGGGGCGGCAATCAGCCCCAGCATTTT.

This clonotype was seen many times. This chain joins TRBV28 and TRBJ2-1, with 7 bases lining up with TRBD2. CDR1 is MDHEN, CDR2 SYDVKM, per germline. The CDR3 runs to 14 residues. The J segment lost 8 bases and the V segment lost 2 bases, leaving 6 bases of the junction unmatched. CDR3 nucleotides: TGTGCCAGCAGTTTAGGCGGGAGTCTGCATGAGCAGTTCTTC. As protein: CASSLGGSLHEQFF.

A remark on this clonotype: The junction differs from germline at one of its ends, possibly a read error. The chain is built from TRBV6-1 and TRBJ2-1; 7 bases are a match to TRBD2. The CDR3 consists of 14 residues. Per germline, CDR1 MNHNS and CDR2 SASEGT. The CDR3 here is CARINGLDYNEQFF. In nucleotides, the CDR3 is TGCGCCAGGATTAACGGACTAGACTACAATGAGCAGTTCTTC.

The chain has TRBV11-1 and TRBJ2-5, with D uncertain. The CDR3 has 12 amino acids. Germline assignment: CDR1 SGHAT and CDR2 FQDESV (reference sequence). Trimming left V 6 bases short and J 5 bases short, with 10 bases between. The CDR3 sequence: CASSFLGETQYF. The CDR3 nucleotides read TGTGCCAGCAGTTTCCTGGGGGAGACCCAGTACTTC.

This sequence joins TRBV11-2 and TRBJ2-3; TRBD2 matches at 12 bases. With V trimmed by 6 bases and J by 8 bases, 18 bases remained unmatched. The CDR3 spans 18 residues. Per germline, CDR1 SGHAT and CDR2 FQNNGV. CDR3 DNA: TGTGCCAGCAGTCATCGGGCGGCTAGCGGGAGGGCCGGGGGTACGCAGTATTTT. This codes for CASSHRAASGRAGGTQYF.

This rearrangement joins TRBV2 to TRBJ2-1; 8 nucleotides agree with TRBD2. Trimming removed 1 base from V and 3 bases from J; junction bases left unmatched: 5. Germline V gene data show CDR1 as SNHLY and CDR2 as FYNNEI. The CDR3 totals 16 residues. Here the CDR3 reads CASSEVAGSVYNEQFF. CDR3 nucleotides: TGTGCCAGCAGTGAAGTAGCGGGATCCGTCTACAATGAGCAGTTCTTC.

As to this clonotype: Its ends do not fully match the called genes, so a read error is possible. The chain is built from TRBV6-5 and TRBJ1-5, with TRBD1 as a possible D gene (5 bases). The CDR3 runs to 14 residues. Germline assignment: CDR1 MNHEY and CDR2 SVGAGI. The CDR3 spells CTSGAVADNQPQHF. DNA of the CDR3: TGTACCAGCGGGGCCGTGGCAGATAATCAGCCCCAGCATTTT.

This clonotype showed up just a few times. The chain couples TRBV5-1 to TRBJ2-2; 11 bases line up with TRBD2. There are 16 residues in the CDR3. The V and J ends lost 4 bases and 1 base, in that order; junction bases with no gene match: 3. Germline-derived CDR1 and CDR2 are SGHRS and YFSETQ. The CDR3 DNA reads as TGCGCCAGCAGCCCAGGGACTAGCGGGAACACCGGGGAGCTGTTTTTT. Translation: CASSPGTSGNTGELFF.

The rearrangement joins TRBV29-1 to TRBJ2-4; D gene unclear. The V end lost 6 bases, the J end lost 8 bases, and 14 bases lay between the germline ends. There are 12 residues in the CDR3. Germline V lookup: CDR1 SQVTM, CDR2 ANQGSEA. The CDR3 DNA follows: TGCAGCGTCGGAATCGGTTGGTACATTCAGTACTTC. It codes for CSVGIGWYIQYF.

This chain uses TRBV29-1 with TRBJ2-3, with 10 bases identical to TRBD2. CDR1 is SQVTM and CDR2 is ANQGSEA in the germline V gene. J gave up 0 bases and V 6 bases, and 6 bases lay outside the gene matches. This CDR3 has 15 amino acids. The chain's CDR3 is CSVGLAEPSTDTQYF. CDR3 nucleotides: TGCAGCGTAGGACTAGCGGAGCCTAGCACAGATACGCAGTATTTT.

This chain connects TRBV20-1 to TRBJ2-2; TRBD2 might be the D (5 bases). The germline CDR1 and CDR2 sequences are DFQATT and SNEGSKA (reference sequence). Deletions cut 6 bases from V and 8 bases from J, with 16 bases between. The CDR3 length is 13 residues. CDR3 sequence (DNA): TGCAGTGCCAATCAGAGGCGCGGGGGGGAGCTGTTTTTT. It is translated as CSANQRRGGELFF.

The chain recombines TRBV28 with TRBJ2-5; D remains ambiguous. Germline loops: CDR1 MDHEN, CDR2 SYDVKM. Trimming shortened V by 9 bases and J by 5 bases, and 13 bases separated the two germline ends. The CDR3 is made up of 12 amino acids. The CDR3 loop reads CASSHNSETQYF. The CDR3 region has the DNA TGTGCCAGTAGTCACAATTCGGAGACCCAGTACTTC.

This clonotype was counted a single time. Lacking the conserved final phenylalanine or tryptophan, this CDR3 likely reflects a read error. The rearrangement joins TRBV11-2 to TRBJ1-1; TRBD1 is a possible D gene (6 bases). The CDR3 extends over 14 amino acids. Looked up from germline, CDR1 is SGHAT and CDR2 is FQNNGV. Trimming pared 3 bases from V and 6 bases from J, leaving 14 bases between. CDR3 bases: TGTGCCAGCAGCTTTGTGCAGGGGAGGGCTGAAGCTTTCTCT. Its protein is CASSFVQGRAEAFS.

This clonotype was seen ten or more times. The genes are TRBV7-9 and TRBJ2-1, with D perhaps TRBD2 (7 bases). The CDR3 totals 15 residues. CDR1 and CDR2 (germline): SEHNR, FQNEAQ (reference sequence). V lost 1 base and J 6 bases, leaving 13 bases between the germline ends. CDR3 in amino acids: CASSLGSGGFNEQFF. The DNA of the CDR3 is TGTGCCAGCAGCTTAGGCTCGGGGGGCTTCAATGAGCAGTTCTTC.

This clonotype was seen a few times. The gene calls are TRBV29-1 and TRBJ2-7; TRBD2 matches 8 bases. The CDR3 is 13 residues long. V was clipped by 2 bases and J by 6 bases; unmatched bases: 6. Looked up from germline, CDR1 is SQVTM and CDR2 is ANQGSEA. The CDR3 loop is CSVEPGLGGEQYF. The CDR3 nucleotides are TGCAGCGTTGAACCGGGACTAGGGGGCGAGCAGTACTTC.

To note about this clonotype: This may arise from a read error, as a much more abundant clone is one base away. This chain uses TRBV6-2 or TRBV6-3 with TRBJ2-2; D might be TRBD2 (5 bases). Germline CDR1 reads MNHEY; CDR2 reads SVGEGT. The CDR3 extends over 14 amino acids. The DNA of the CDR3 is TGTGCCAGCAGTCCAACAACGAACACCGGGGAGCTGTCTTTT. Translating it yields CASSPTTNTGELSF.

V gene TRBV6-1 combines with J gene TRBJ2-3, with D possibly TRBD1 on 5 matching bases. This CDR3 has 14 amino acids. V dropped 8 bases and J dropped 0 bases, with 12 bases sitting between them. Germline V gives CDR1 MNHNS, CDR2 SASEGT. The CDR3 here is CASGKQGSTDTQYF. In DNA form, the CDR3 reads TGTGCCAGCGGTAAGCAGGGAAGCACAGATACGCAGTATTTT.

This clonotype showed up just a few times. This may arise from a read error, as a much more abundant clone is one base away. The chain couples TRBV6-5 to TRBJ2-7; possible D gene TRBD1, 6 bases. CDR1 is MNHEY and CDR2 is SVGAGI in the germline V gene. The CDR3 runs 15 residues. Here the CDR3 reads CTSSYSQGTSYEQYF. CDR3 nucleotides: TGTACCAGCAGTTACTCGCAGGGGACCTCCTACGAGCAGTACTTC.

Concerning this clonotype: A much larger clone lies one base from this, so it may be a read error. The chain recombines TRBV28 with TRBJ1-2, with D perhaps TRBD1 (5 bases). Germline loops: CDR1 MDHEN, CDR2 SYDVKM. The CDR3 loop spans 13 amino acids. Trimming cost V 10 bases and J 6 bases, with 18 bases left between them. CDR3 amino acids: CATQVGRLNGYTF. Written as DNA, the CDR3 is TGTGCCACACAGGTCGGAAGGTTGAATGGCTACACCTTC.

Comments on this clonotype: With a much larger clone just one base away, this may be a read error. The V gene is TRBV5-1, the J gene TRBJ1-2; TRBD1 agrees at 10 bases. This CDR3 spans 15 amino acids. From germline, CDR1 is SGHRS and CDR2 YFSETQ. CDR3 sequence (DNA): TGCGCCAGCCGACCCCTGACAGGGGGCACCTATGGCGACACCTTC. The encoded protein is CASRPLTGGTYGDTF. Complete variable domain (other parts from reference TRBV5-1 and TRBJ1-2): KAGVTQTPRYLIKTRGQQVTLSCSPISGHRSVSWYQQTPGQGLQFLFEYFSETQRNKGNFPGRFSGRQFSNSRSEMNVSTLELGDSALYLCASRPLTGGTYGDTFGSGTRLTVV.

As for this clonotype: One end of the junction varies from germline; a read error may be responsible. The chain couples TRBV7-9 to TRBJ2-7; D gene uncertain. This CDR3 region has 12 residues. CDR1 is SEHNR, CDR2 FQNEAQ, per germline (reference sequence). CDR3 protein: CASSPGYYEQYF. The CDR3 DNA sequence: TGTGCCAGCAGCCCCGGCTACTACGAGCAATACTTC.

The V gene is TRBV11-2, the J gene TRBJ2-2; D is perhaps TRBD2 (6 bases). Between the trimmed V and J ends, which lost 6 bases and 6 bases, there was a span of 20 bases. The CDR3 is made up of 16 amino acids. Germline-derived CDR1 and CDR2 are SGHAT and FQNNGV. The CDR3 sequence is CASSRQLAENAGELFF. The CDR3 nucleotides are TGTGCCAGCAGTCGTCAATTAGCGGAAAACGCCGGGGAGCTGTTTTTT.

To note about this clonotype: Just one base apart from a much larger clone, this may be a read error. For the CDR3, the DNA is TGTGTCAGCAGTGGGGCGGGAGCCAACTCCTACAATGAGCAGTTCTTC. Protein: CVSSGAGANSYNEQFF. The chain has TRBV28 and TRBJ2-1, with TRBD2 matching over 7 bases. The CDR3 is made up of 16 amino acids. In germline, CDR1 is MDHEN, CDR2 SYDVKM.

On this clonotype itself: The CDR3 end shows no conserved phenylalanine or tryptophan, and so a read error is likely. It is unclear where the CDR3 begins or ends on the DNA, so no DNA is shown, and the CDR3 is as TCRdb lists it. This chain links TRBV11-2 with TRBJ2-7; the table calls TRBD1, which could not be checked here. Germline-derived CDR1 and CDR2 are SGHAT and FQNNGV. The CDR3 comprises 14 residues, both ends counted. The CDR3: CASSLWGTSYEQYL.

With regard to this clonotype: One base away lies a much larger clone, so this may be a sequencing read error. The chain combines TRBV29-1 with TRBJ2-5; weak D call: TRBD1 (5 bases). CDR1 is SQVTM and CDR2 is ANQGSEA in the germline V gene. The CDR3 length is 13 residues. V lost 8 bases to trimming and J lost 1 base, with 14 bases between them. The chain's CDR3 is CSISRAFQETQYF. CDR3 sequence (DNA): TGCAGCATTAGCAGGGCTTTCCAAGAGACCCAGTACTTC.

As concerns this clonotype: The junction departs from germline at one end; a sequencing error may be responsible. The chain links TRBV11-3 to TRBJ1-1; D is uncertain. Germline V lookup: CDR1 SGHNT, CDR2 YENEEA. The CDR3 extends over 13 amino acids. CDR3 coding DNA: TGTGCCAGCAGCCGTTCACCGGCCGCTGAAGTTTCCTTT. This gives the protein CASSRSPAAEVSF.

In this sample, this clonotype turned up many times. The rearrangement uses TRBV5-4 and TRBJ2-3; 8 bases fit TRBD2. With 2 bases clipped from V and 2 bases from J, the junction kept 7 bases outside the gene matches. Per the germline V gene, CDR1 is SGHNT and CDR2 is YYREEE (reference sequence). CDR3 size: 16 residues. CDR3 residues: CASSFPSGGFTDTQYF. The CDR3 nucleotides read TGTGCCAGCAGCTTTCCCTCGGGAGGGTTCACAGATACGCAGTATTTT.

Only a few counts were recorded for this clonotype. The CDR3, as DNA: TGTGCCAGCAGTTTATCACGCGGACGCTCCTACGAGCAGTACTTC. It codes for CASSLSRGRSYEQYF. The rearrangement links TRBV28 to TRBJ2-7; D is ambiguous. CDR1 and CDR2 from the germline V gene are MDHEN and SYDVKM. CDR3 length: 15 amino acids. The V gene lost 1 base and the J gene lost 0 bases, with 10 bases spanning the gap.

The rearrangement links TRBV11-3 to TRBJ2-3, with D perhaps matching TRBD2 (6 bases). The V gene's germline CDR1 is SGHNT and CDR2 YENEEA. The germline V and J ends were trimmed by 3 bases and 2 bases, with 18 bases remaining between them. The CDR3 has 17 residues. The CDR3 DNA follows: TGTGCCAGCAGCTTCAGACTAGGTAGCGGCCTCACAGATACGCAGTATTTT. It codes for CASSFRLGSGLTDTQYF.